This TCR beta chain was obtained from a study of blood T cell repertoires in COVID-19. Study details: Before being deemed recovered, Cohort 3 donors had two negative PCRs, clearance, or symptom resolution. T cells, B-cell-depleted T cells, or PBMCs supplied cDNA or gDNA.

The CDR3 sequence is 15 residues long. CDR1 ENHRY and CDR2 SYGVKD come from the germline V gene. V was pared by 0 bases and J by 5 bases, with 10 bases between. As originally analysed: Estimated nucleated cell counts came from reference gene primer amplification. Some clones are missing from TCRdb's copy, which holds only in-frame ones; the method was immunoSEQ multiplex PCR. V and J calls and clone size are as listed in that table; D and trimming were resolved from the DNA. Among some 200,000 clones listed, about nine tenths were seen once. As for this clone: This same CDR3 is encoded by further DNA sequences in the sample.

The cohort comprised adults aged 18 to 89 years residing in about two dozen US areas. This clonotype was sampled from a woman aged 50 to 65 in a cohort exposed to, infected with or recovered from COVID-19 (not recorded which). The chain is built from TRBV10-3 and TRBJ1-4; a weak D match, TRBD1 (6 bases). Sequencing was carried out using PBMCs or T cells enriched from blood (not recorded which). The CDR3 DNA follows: TGTGCCATCAGTGAGTCTGGGGGCAGCAATGAAAAACTGTTTTTT. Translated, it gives CAISESGGSNEKLFF.